The TCR beta chain under discussion was sequenced for a study of blood T cell repertoires in COVID-19. V was cut by 0 bases and J by 3 bases, with 10 bases left in between. The CDR3 covers 15 residues. CDR1 is SGHRS and CDR2 is YFSETQ in the germline V gene. Per the study methods: Amplification of reference gene primers provided the estimated nucleated cell counts. TCRdb's copy holds only in-frame clones and misses some; the assay was immunoSEQ multiplex PCR. V, J and clone size are those of that table, while D and trimming were read from the DNA. The data contain 350,000 to 400,000 clones, roughly 89% of them seen just once; the ten biggest clones take up about 1.8%.

The V gene is TRBV5-1, the J gene TRBJ2-1; possibly TRBD2 for D (6 bases). Sequencing was performed on PBMCs or T cells enriched from blood (not recorded which). The origin of this receptor is a woman aged 25 to 39 who had recovered from COVID-19. The CDR3 reads CASSLGIADYNEQFF. DNA of the CDR3: TGCGCCAGCAGCTTGGGAATAGCGGACTACAATGAGCAGTTCTTC.